These 14 T cell receptor beta chains share one sample of origin, sequenced in a study of blood T cell repertoires in COVID-19. TCRdb's table, derived via immunoSEQ multiplex PCR, lists solely in-frame clones and lacks some. The sample contains over 200,000 clones, around nine tenths of which appear only once. What was sequenced was peripheral blood. All receptors derive from a woman in her fifties or sixties with acute or convalescent COVID-19.

In nucleotides, the CDR3 is TGTGCCATCCGGACAGGGCTTACCTATGGCTACACCTTC. Its protein is CAIRTGLTYGYTF. The rearrangement uses TRBV28 and TRBJ1-2, with 8 nucleotides matching TRBD1. The germline V gene encodes CDR1 MDHEN and CDR2 SYDVKM. Trimming removed 10 bases from V and 4 bases from J; junction bases left unmatched: 8. This CDR3 comprises 13 residues.

The V call is TRBV7-3, the J call TRBJ2-3; no clear D gene. The CDR3 is 13 residues long. V lost 4 bases to trimming and J lost 0 bases, with 5 bases between them. Germline CDR1 and CDR2: SGHTA and FQGTGA. CDR3 bases: TGTGCCAGCAGCTCTACTAGCACAGATACGCAGTATTTT. Encoded protein: CASSSTSTDTQYF. Looking up the rest from reference TRBV7-3 and TRBJ2-3 gives the full variable domain: GAGVSQTPSNKVTEKGKYVELRCDPISGHTALYWYRQSLGQGPEFLIYFQGTGAADDSGLPNDRFFAVRPEGSVSTLKIQRTERGDSAVYLCASSSTSTDTQYFGPGTRLTVL.

J is TRBJ2-1 and V is TRBV20-1; 11 positions match TRBD2. Germline V lookup: CDR1 DFQATT, CDR2 SNEGSKA (reference sequence). V dropped 5 bases and J dropped 12; count of bases not matched to a gene: 3. The CDR3 has 11 amino acids. CDR3 bases: TGCAGTGCTTGGACTAGCGGGTTGCAGTTCTTC. It specifies CSAWTSGLQFF.

This chain uses TRBV18 with TRBJ1-5, with 7 bases identical to TRBD1. Germline V gives CDR1 KGHSH, CDR2 LQKENI. The CDR3 spans 14 residues. V lost 2 bases and J lost 6; bases outside the gene matches: 4. CDR3 sequence: CASSPSTGTQPQHF. CDR3 in DNA: TGTGCCAGCTCACCATCGACAGGGACTCAGCCCCAGCATTTT. Filled out from reference TRBV18 and TRBJ1-5, the complete variable domain reads NAGVMQNPRHLVRRRGQEARLRCSPMKGHSHVYWYRQLPEEGLKFMVYLQKENIIDESGMPKERFSAEFPKEGPSILRIQQVVRGDSAAYFCASSPSTGTQPQHFGDGTRLSIL.

The V and J genes are TRBV6-4 and TRBJ2-1, with a possible D match to TRBD1 (8 bases). Germline V CDR1 and CDR2: MRHNA, SNTAGT. CDR3 length: 16 residues. Trimming removed 0 bases from V and 4 bases from J, with 13 bases in between. CDR3 residues: CASSDSQGGTYNEQFF. CDR3 in DNA: TGTGCCAGCAGTGACTCACAGGGGGGGACTTACAATGAGCAGTTCTTC.

V and J are TRBV6-5 and TRBJ2-5, with TRBD2 matching 10 bases. V lost 4 bases and J lost 2; bases outside the gene matches: 4. CDR3 size: 15 residues. CDR1 MNHEY and CDR2 SVGAGI come from the germline V gene. The CDR3 region has the DNA TGTGCCAGCAGTTCTTGGACTAGCGGACAAGAGACCCAGTACTTC. It codes for CASSSWTSGQETQYF.

The CDR3 nucleotides are TGTGCCAGCCGGGACACTGCTAACTATGGCTACACCTTC. It encodes CASRDTANYGYTF. The V gene is TRBV6-5, the J gene TRBJ1-2, with D maybe TRBD1 (6 bases). V was cut by 8 bases and J by 0 bases, with 10 bases left in between. Germline V CDR1 and CDR2: MNHEY, SVGAGI. The CDR3 is 13 residues long.

V is TRBV5-5 and J is TRBJ2-1, with 8 bases fitting TRBD1. Germline V gene sequence: CDR1 SGHKS, CDR2 YYEKEE (reference sequence). The CDR3 has 15 amino acids. The V gene end was trimmed by 0 bases and the J gene end by 2 bases; junction bases not matched to a gene: 1. Here the CDR3 reads CASSLVTGAYNEQFF. The DNA of the CDR3 is TGTGCCAGCAGCTTGGTGACAGGGGCCTACAATGAGCAGTTCTTC.

This clone has just one count. The J gene is TRBJ2-3, the V gene TRBV11-3; D perhaps matches TRBD2 (5 bases). V lost 5 bases, J lost 1 base, and 13 bases lay in between. This CDR3 is 15 amino acids long. CDR1 SGHNT and CDR2 YENEEA come from the germline V gene. The CDR3 is CASSRRTGGTDTQYF. CDR3 bases: TGTGCCAGCAGCCGGCGGACTGGCGGCACAGATACGCAGTATTTT.

The genes are TRBV27 and TRBJ2-1; TRBD2 might be the D (5 bases). CDR3 size: 14 residues. The germline V gene has CDR1 MNHEY and CDR2 SMNVEV (reference sequence). Between the trimmed V and J ends, which lost 9 bases and 10 bases, there was a span of 22 bases. The CDR3 nucleotides read TGTGCCAGTACCCGTGGGGTCCGAGGGAACGAGCAGTTCTTC. It translates to CASTRGVRGNEQFF.

The V gene is TRBV6-6, the J gene TRBJ1-2; 8 positions match TRBD1. Germline CDR1 reads MNHNY; CDR2 reads SVGAGI (reference sequence). V shed 4 bases, J shed 6 bases, and the junction held 4 bases outside the gene matches. CDR3 size: 13 residues. This CDR3 is CASSLTGEDGYTF. The CDR3 nucleotides are TGTGCCAGCAGTTTGACAGGGGAGGATGGCTACACCTTC.

This rearrangement joins TRBV9 to TRBJ2-7, with 9 bases aligning to TRBD1. There are 14 residues in the CDR3. J lost 5 bases, V lost 3 bases, and 6 bases had no gene match. From germline, CDR1 is SGDLS and CDR2 YYNGEE. The CDR3 bases are TGTGCCAGCAGCGCAGACTGGACAGGGGACGAGCAGTACTTC. Translated, it gives CASSADWTGDEQYF.

The chain combines TRBV30 with TRBJ2-7; a possible D gene is TRBD2 (6 bases). Looked up from germline, CDR1 is GTSNPN and CDR2 is SVGIG (reference sequence). This CDR3 contains 15 residues. Trimming removed 2 bases at V and 4 bases at J, with 18 bases between. CDR3 sequence: CAWSRDSRGVYEQYF. DNA of the CDR3: TGTGCCTGGAGTAGGGACTCCCGTGGGGTTTACGAGCAGTACTTC.

V is TRBV13 and J is TRBJ2-1, with TRBD1 matching 9 bases. The CDR3 is 15 residues long. The trim removed 4 bases at V and 7 bases at J, leaving 8 bases unmatched. Germline CDR1 PRHDT, CDR2 FYEKMQ (reference sequence). In nucleotides, the CDR3 is TGTGCCAGCAGCTACAACCGGGACAGGGAAAATGAGCAGTTCTTC. Residues: CASSYNRDRENEQFF.